One sample yielded the 27 T cell receptor beta chains listed below, sequenced in a study of ipilimumab plus nivolumab after autologous stem cell transplantation. Sequenced by immunoSEQ multiplex PCR; TCRdb stores in-frame clones only, minus some. The sample has some 25,000 clones, just over 85% seen once. The input for sequencing was PBMCs, taken in a trial of ipilimumab plus nivolumab as post-transplant consolidation. Every receptor here comes from a male donor with diffuse large B-cell lymphoma.

The table lists this clone with a count of one. The chain combines TRBV30 with TRBJ2-1; perhaps TRBD1 as D (5 bases). This CDR3 region has 13 residues. CDR1 is GTSNPN and CDR2 is SVGIG in the germline V gene (reference sequence). V lost 5 bases and J lost 1, with 9 bases in between. The CDR3 sequence: CAWGHKSYNEQFF. Here the CDR3 DNA reads TGTGCCTGGGGACATAAGTCCTACAATGAGCAGTTCTTC.

J is TRBJ2-5 and V is TRBV7-9, with no clear D. The CDR3 is 11 amino acids. Trimming removed 5 bases at V and 5 bases at J, with 6 bases between. Per germline, CDR1 SEHNR and CDR2 FQNEAQ (reference sequence). The CDR3 bases are TGTGCCAGCAGCAGCAGGGAGACCCAGTACTTC. This encodes CASSSRETQYF.

The chain uses TRBV18 and TRBJ2-4; 9 bases match TRBD1. The CDR3 has 14 amino acids. The trim removed 2 bases at V and 6 bases at J, leaving 2 bases unmatched. Germline CDR1 is KGHSH and CDR2 is LQKENI. The CDR3: CASSPAGQGNIQYF. CDR3 in DNA: TGTGCCAGCTCACCAGCGGGACAGGGAAACATTCAGTACTTC.

This chain connects TRBV6-5 to TRBJ2-7, with D hard to call. Per germline, CDR1 MNHEY and CDR2 SVGAGI. Trimming shortened V by 2 bases and J by 6 bases, and 11 bases separated the two germline ends. This CDR3 has 13 residues. CDR3 sequence: CASSYGPFSEQYF. CDR3 coding DNA: TGTGCCAGCAGTTACGGTCCCTTCTCCGAGCAGTACTTC.

This clone was seen a few times. J is TRBJ2-7 and V is TRBV4-2; the D is unclear. The germline gives CDR1 LGHNA, CDR2 YNFKEQ. This CDR3 contains 13 residues. Trimming left V 5 bases short and J 2 bases short, with 10 bases between. CDR3 amino acids: CASSLDAAYEQYF. The CDR3 DNA is TGTGCCAGCAGCTTGGATGCGGCCTACGAGCAGTACTTC.

This chain connects TRBV9 to TRBJ2-3; no clear D gene. This CDR3 spans 14 amino acids. CDR1 SGDLS and CDR2 YYNGEE come from the germline V gene. The ends were cut back, 3 bases at V and 4 bases at J, with 12 bases in the middle. The CDR3 protein is CASSGAQLADTQYF. CDR3 DNA: TGTGCCAGCAGCGGGGCCCAACTCGCAGATACGCAGTATTTT.

This chain uses TRBV4-1 with TRBJ2-3; 8 nucleotides align to TRBD2. CDR1 is MGHRA and CDR2 is YSYEKL in the germline V gene. Trimming removed 6 bases from V and 3 bases from J; junction bases left unmatched: 11. The CDR3 runs 16 residues. CDR3 DNA sequence: TGCGCCAGCAGTCGCCATCGTACGGGGGGGACAGATACGCAGTATTTT. This sequence encodes CASSRHRTGGTDTQYF.

The count of this clone is one. The junction differs from germline at one of its ends, possibly a read error. The J gene is TRBJ2-1, the V gene TRBV7-3; tentatively, D is TRBD1 (6 bases). This CDR3 is 15 amino acids long. Germline CDR1 reads SGHTA; CDR2 reads FQGTGA. Written as DNA, the CDR3 is TGTGCCAGCAGCCTAACAGGGAACTCCTACAATGAGCAGTTCTTC. It codes for CASSLTGNSYNEQFF. The variable domain in full, completed from reference TRBV7-3 and TRBJ2-1, reads GAGVSQTPSNKVTEKGKYVELRCDPISGHTALYWYRQSLGQGPEFLIYFQGTGAADDSGLPNDRFFAVRPEGSVSTLKIQRTERGDSAVYLCASSLTGNSYNEQFFGPGTRLTVL.

The V and J genes are TRBV7-9 and TRBJ2-5, with 11 bases matching TRBD1. Germline V gives CDR1 SEHNR, CDR2 FQNEAQ (reference sequence). Losses at the gene ends were 4 bases for V and 3 bases for J; bases not matched to a gene: 7. The CDR3 has 16 amino acids. The CDR3 reads CASSSMRGQGEETQYF. CDR3 bases: TGTGCCAGCAGCTCAATGAGGGGACAGGGGGAAGAGACCCAGTACTTC.

The J gene is TRBJ1-4, the V gene TRBV6-1; D remains ambiguous. Germline V CDR1 and CDR2: MNHNS, SASEGT. V was trimmed by 10 bases and J by 5 bases, leaving 20 bases between them. The CDR3 has 15 residues. The CDR3: CATSRGDGRNEKLFF. In DNA form, the CDR3 reads TGTGCCACCTCCCGGGGAGACGGACGCAATGAAAAACTGTTTTTT.

By share, this clone counts as medium-sized. The chain carries TRBV27 and TRBJ2-2; a weak D match, TRBD1 (5 bases). The germline V and J ends were trimmed by 3 bases and 2 bases, with 10 bases remaining between them. Germline CDR1 MNHEY, CDR2 SMNVEV (reference sequence). This CDR3 spans 15 amino acids. The CDR3 protein is CASSLFRENTGELFF. DNA of the CDR3: TGTGCCAGCAGTTTGTTCAGGGAAAACACCGGGGAGCTGTTTTTT.

This clone was recorded once. DNA of the CDR3: TGTGCCACCCCCCCGGTTCGGCGGGTCCCAGATACGCAGTATTTT. It is translated as CATPPVRRVPDTQYF. The genes are TRBV19 and TRBJ2-3; tentative D call: TRBD2 (5 bases). The CDR3 spans 15 residues. Germline V gives CDR1 LNHDA, CDR2 SQIVND (reference sequence). With 10 bases removed from V and 4 bases from J, the gap between germline ends came to 21 bases.

The gene calls are TRBV19 and TRBJ1-2; possibly TRBD1 for D (6 bases). Trimming took off 4 bases at V and 6 bases at J, with 18 bases between the two ends. This CDR3 contains 15 residues. The germline V gene has CDR1 LNHDA and CDR2 SQIVND (reference sequence). CDR3 residues: CASSRGGRAFDGYTF. The CDR3 nucleotides are TGTGCCAGTAGTAGAGGGGGAAGAGCTTTTGATGGCTACACCTTC.

V usage is TRBV6-6 and J usage is TRBJ2-2; 7 nucleotides agree with TRBD1. The germline V gene encodes CDR1 MNHNY and CDR2 SVGAGI (reference sequence). The trim removed 6 bases at V and 0 bases at J, leaving 7 bases unmatched. The CDR3 sequence is 16 residues long. The CDR3 DNA reads TGTGCCAGCAGGGCTACAGGGGCCGCGAACACCGGGGAGCTGTTTTTT. Its translation is CASRATGAANTGELFF.

The V call is TRBV18, the J call TRBJ2-1; the match to TRBD2 covers 7 bases. The germline V gene encodes CDR1 KGHSH and CDR2 LQKENI. V dropped 3 bases and J dropped 5; count of bases not matched to a gene: 1. The CDR3 length is 13 residues. The CDR3 DNA is TGTGCCAGCTCACCGGGAGGGAACAATGAGCAGTTCTTC. This translates into CASSPGGNNEQFF. The complete variable domain, with remaining parts taken from reference TRBV18 and TRBJ2-1, reads NAGVMQNPRHLVRRRGQEARLRCSPMKGHSHVYWYRQLPEEGLKFMVYLQKENIIDESGMPKERFSAEFPKEGPSILRIQQVVRGDSAAYFCASSPGGNNEQFFGPGTRLTVL.

The V call is TRBV6-5, the J call TRBJ2-7; 10 bases map to TRBD1. This CDR3 has 16 residues. The ends lost 2 bases at V and 3 bases at J; junction bases unmatched: 7. Germline CDR1 MNHEY, CDR2 SVGAGI. CDR3 residues: CASSYRDRGHGYEQYF. CDR3 bases: TGTGCCAGCAGTTACCGGGACAGGGGTCATGGCTACGAGCAGTACTTC.

V usage is TRBV7-2 and J usage is TRBJ2-7, with 7 bases fitting TRBD1. The length of the CDR3 is 15 residues. V dropped 5 bases and J dropped 3; count of bases not matched to a gene: 10. CDR1 is SGHTA and CDR2 is FQGNSA in the germline V gene. The CDR3 spells CASSPRQGFVYEQYF. The DNA for the CDR3 is TGTGCCAGCAGCCCGAGACAGGGTTTTGTCTACGAGCAGTACTTC.

The V call is TRBV5-6, the J call TRBJ2-7, with D perhaps matching TRBD1 (6 bases). V lost 0 bases to trimming and J lost 5 bases, with 15 bases between them. This CDR3 region has 15 residues. The germline V gene has CDR1 SGHDT and CDR2 YYEEEE. DNA of the CDR3: TGTGCCAGCAGCTTGGCCGGCAGGGGAGACCACGAGCAGTACTTC. Encoded protein: CASSLAGRGDHEQYF.

The chain is built from TRBV7-2 and TRBJ1-1; D remains ambiguous. The germline V gene has CDR1 SGHTA and CDR2 FQGNSA. The CDR3 contains 14 residues. V gave up 2 bases and J gave up 1 base, with 8 bases separating them. Written as DNA, the CDR3 is TGTGCCAGCAGCTTAAGTACAGCGAACACTGAAGCTTTCTTT. This translates into CASSLSTANTEAFF.

V is TRBV29-1 and J is TRBJ2-3; D possibly matches TRBD1 or TRBD2 (6 bases each). This CDR3 has 12 residues. V lost 4 bases and J lost 3, with 8 bases in between. Germline V CDR1 and CDR2: SQVTM, ANQGSEA. The CDR3 DNA is TGCAGCGTTGGGGGGGCTACAGATACGCAGTATTTT. It is translated as CSVGGATDTQYF.

The chain employs TRBV7-3 and TRBJ1-1; perhaps TRBD1 as D (6 bases). Germline values: CDR1 SGHTA, CDR2 FQGTGA. V lost 4 bases and J lost 4, with 10 bases in between. CDR3 length: 13 amino acids. The CDR3 is CASSSQGRTEAFF. The CDR3 region has the DNA TGTGCCAGCAGCTCACAGGGACGCACTGAAGCTTTCTTT.

This clone showed up just a few times. J is TRBJ1-5 and V is TRBV7-3; D unclear. The CDR3 extends over 16 amino acids. Trimming removed 1 base at V and 7 bases at J, with 17 bases between. Germline V CDR1 and CDR2: SGHTA, FQGTGA. The CDR3 reads CASSLSPSGVRQPQHF. The CDR3 nucleotides are TGTGCCAGCAGCTTAAGTCCCAGTGGGGTCCGCCAGCCCCAGCATTTT.

The chain has TRBV5-4 and TRBJ2-1, with a weak D call TRBD2 (6 bases). The germline V gene has CDR1 SGHNT and CDR2 YYREEE (reference sequence). Trimming pared 5 bases from V and 3 bases from J, leaving 12 bases between. There are 14 residues in the CDR3. Here the CDR3 reads CASSGPRGYNEQFF. The CDR3 DNA reads TGTGCCAGCAGTGGCCCGCGGGGCTACAATGAGCAGTTCTTC.

This chain links TRBV4-3 with TRBJ1-2, with 8 bases that match TRBD1. V shed 2 bases and J 2 bases; nucleotides not matched to a gene: 4. CDR3 length: 15 amino acids. Germline assignment: CDR1 LGHNA and CDR2 YSLEER. The CDR3 is CASSQRTGFNYGYTF. CDR3 in DNA: TGCGCCAGCAGCCAACGGACAGGGTTCAACTATGGCTACACCTTC.

The genes are TRBV16 and TRBJ1-6; D perhaps matches TRBD1 (6 bases). Deletions cut 6 bases from V and 6 bases from J, with 9 bases between. This CDR3 is 13 amino acids long. Germline CDR1 KGHSY, CDR2 FQNENV. The CDR3 here is CASRQGSNSPLHF. CDR3 coding DNA: TGTGCCAGCAGACAGGGATCTAATTCACCCCTCCACTTT.

The rearrangement uses TRBV10-3 and TRBJ2-7; the D gene is possibly TRBD1 (7 bases). V lost 4 bases and J lost 0, with 19 bases in between. CDR3 length: 17 amino acids. CDR1 ENHRY and CDR2 SYGVKD come from the germline V gene. The CDR3 loop reads CAISGPGGAGGSYEQYF. The DNA of the CDR3 is TGTGCCATCAGTGGACCTGGAGGGGCAGGGGGCTCCTACGAGCAGTACTTC.

This chain joins TRBV5-4 and TRBJ1-4, with D unresolved. Trimming left V 2 bases short and J 8 bases short, with 13 bases between. Germline values: CDR1 SGHNT, CDR2 YYREEE (reference sequence). This CDR3 has 14 amino acids. CDR3 sequence: CASSFLGSGEKLFF. CDR3 coding DNA: TGTGCCAGCAGCTTCTTGGGGTCGGGCGAAAAACTGTTTTTT.